This T cell receptor (beta chain) emerged from a study of blood T cell repertoires in COVID-19. Study details: Some COVID-19 samples were acute and others convalescent; all came from the United States, Italy and Spain.

The assay was immunoSEQ multiplex PCR, and TCRdb's table has in-frame clones only and misses some. The table shows under 250,000 clones, with approximately 86% occurring only once. V shed 2 bases and J shed 9 bases, with 17 bases lying between them. The CDR3 runs to 16 residues. The V gene's germline CDR1 is PRHDT and CDR2 FYEKMQ (reference sequence). Sequencing was performed on peripheral blood. The sequence came from a man aged 35 to 55 with acute or convalescent COVID-19. V gene TRBV13 combines with J gene TRBJ1-6; a possible D gene is TRBD1 (6 bases). The CDR3 spells CASSLWTDLTSSPLHF. The CDR3 nucleotides read TGTGCCAGCAGCTTATGGACAGACTTGACAAGTTCACCCCTCCACTTT.